The source of this T cell receptor (beta chain) is a study of blood T cell repertoires in COVID-19. The overall study: Sites in the United States, Italy and Spain provided acute and convalescent COVID-19 samples. Sources were T cells, B-cell-depleted T cells, or PBMCs; the material itself was cDNA or gDNA.

The method was immunoSEQ multiplex PCR; TCRdb's version includes in-frame clones alone and lacks a portion of them. The sample yields 150,000 to 200,000 clones, about 80% seen once. V lost 2 bases to trimming and J lost 5 bases, with 10 bases between them. From germline, CDR1 is KGHDR and CDR2 SFDVKD. CDR3 size: 14 residues. Sequencing used peripheral blood. The chain couples TRBV24-1 to TRBJ2-3, with a tentative D call TRBD1 (6 bases). This receptor was obtained from a man aged 55 to 70 with acute or convalescent COVID-19. CDR3 in DNA: TGTGCCACCAGTGATTCGGACAGCCTAGATACGCAGTATTTT. Translated: CATSDSDSLDTQYF.